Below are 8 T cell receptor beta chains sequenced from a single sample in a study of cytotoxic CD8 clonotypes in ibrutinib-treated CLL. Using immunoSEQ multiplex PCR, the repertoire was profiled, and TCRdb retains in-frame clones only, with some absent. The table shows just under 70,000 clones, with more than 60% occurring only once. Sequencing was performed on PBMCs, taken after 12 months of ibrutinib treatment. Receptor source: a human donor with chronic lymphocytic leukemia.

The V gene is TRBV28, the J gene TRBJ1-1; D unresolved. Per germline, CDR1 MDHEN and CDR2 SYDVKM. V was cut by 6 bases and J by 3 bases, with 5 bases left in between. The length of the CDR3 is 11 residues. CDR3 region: CASSIYTEAFF. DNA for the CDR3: TGTGCCAGCAGCATCTACACTGAAGCTTTCTTT.

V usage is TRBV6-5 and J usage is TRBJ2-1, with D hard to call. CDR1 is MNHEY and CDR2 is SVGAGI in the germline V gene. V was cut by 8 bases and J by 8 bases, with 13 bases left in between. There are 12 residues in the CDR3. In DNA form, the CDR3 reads TGTGCCAGCGGTACGGACCTAGATGAGCAGTTCTTC. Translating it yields CASGTDLDEQFF.

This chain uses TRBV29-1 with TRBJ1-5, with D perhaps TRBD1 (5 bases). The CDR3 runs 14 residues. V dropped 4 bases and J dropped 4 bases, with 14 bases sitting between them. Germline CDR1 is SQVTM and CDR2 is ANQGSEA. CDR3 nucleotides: TGCAGCGTTGCGGGGCAGGTGATGAATCAGCCCCAGCATTTT. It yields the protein CSVAGQVMNQPQHF.

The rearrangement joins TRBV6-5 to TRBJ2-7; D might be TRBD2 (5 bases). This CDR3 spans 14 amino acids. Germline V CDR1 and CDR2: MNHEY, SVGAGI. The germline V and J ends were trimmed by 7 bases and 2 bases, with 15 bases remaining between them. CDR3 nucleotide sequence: TGTGCCAGCACCTCCCGCGGGCCTCCCTACGAGCAGTACTTC. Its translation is CASTSRGPPYEQYF.

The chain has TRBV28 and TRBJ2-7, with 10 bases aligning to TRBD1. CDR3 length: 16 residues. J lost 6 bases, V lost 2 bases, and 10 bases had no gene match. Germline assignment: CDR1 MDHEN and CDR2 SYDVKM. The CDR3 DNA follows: TGTGCCAGCAGTTTAATTGCCGGGACAGGGGATCTCGAGCAGTACTTC. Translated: CASSLIAGTGDLEQYF.

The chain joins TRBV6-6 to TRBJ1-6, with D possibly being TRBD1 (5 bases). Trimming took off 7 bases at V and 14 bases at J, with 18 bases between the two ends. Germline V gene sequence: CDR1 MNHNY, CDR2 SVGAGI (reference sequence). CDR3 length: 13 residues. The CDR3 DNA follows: TGTGCCAGCACTGAGTTGCCCGGGGGGACCCTCCACTTT. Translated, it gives CASTELPGGTLHF.

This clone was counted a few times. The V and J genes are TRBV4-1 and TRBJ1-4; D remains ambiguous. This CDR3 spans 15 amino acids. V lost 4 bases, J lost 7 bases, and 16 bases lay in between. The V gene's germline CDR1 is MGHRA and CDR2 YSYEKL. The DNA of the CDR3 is TGCGCCAGCAGCCCACAAACCGTGGGTGGTGAAAAACTGTTTTTT. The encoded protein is CASSPQTVGGEKLFF.

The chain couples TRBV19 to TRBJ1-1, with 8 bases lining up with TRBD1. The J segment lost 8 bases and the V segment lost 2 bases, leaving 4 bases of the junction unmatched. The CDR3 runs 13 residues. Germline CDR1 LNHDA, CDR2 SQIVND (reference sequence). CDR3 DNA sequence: TGTGCCAGTAGTATAAATTGGGACAGGGAAGCTTTCTTT. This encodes CASSINWDREAFF.